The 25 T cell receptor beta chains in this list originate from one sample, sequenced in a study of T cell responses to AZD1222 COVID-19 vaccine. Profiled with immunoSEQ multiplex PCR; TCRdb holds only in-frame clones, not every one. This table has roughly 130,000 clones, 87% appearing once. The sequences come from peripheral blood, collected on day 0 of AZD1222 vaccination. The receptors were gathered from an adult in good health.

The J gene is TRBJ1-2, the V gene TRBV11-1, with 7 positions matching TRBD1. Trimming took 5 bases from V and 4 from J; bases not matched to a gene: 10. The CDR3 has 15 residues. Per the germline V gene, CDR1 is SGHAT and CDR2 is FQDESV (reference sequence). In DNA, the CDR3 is TGTGCCAGCAGCCGGGGCGACAGGGTTGGCTATGGCTACACCTTC. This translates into CASSRGDRVGYGYTF.

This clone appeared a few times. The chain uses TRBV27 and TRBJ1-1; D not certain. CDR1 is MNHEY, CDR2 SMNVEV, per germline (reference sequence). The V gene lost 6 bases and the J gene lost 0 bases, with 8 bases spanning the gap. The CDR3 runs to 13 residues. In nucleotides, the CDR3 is TGTGCCAGCAGGACACAGCTGAACACTGAAGCTTTCTTT. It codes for CASRTQLNTEAFF.

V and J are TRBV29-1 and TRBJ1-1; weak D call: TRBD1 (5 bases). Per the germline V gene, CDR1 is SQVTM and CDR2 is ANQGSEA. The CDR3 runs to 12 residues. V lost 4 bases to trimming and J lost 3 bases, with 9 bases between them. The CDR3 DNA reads TGCAGCGTTGTTGGGGCCCACACTGAAGCTTTCTTT. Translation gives CSVVGAHTEAFF.

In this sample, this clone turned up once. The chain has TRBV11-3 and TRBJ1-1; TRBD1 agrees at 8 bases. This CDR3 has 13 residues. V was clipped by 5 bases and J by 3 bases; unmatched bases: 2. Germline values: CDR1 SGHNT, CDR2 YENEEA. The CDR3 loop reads CASSLDRDTEAFF. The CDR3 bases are TGTGCCAGCAGCCTGGACAGGGACACTGAAGCTTTCTTT.

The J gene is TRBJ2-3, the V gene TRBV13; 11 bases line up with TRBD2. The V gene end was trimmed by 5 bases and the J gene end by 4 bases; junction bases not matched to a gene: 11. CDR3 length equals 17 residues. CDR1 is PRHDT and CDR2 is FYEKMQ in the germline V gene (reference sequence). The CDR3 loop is CASSRNPGTSGPDTQYF. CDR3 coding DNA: TGTGCCAGCAGCCGCAACCCCGGGACTAGCGGCCCAGATACGCAGTATTTT.

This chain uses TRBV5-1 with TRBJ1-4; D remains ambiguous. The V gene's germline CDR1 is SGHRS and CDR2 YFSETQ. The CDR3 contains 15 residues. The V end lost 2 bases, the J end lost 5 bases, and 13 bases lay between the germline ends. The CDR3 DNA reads TGCGCCAGCAGCTTCAGCGCCGCGGGCAATGAAAAACTGTTTTTT. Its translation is CASSFSAAGNEKLFF. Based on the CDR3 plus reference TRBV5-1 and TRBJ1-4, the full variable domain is KAGVTQTPRYLIKTRGQQVTLSCSPISGHRSVSWYQQTPGQGLQFLFEYFSETQRNKGNFPGRFSGRQFSNSRSEMNVSTLELGDSALYLCASSFSAAGNEKLFFGSGTQLSVL.

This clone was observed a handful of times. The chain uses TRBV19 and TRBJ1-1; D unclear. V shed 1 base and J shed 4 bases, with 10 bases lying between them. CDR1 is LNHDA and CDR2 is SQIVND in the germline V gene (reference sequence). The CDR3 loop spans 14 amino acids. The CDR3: CASSIGQSATEAFF. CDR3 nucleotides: TGTGCCAGTAGTATAGGGCAGTCCGCCACTGAAGCTTTCTTT.

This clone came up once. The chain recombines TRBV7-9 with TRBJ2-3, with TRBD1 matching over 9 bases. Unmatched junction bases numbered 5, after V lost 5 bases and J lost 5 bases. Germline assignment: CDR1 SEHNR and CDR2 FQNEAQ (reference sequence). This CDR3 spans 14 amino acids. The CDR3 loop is CASSREDRGDTQYF. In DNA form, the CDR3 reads TGTGCCAGCAGCCGGGAGGACAGGGGAGATACGCAGTATTTT.

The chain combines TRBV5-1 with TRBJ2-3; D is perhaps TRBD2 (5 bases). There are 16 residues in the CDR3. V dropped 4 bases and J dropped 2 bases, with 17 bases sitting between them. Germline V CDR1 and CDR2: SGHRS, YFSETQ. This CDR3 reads CASSPGLRGPTDTQYF. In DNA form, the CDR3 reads TGCGCCAGCAGCCCCGGACTTAGAGGGCCCACAGATACGCAGTATTTT.

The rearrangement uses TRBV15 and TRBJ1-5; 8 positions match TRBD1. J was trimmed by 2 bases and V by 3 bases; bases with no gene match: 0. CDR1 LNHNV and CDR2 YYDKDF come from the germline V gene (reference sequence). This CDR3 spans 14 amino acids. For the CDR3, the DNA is TGTGCCACCAGCAGGGGACAGGGCAATCAGCCCCAGCATTTT. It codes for CATSRGQGNQPQHF. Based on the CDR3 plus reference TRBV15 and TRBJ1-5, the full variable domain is DAMVIQNPRYQVTQFGKPVTLSCSQTLNHNVMYWYQQKSSQAPKLLFHYYDKDFNNEADTPDNFQSRRPNTSFCFLDIRSPGLGDTAMYLCATSRGQGNQPQHFGDGTRLSIL.

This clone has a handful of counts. This CDR3 is CAWSQDGTEAFF. CDR3 bases: TGTGCCTGGAGTCAGGACGGCACTGAAGCTTTCTTT. This chain joins TRBV30 and TRBJ1-1; D unresolved. Germline V gene data show CDR1 as GTSNPN and CDR2 as SVGIG (reference sequence). V was clipped by 2 bases and J by 4 bases, with 8 bases between them. The CDR3 spans 12 residues.

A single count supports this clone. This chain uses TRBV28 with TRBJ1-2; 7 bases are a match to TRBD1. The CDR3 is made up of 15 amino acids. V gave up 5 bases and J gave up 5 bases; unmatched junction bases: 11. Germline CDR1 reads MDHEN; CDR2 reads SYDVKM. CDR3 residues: CASSPGQRISYGYTF. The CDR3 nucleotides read TGTGCCAGCAGTCCGGGACAGCGGATTTCTTATGGCTACACCTTC.

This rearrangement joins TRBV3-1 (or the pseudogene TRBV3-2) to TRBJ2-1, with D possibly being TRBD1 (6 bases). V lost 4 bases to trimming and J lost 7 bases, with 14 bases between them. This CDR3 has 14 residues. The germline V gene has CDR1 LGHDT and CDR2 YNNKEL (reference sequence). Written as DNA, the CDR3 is TGTGCCAGCAGCCGAGGACAGAAAGGGAATGAGCAGTTCTTC. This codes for CASSRGQKGNEQFF.

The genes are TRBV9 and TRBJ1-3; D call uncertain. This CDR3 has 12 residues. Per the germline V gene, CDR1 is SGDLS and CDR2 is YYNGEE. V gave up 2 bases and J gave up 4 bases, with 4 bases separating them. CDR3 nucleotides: TGTGCCAGCAGCGTGTTGGGAAACACCATATATTTT. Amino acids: CASSVLGNTIYF.

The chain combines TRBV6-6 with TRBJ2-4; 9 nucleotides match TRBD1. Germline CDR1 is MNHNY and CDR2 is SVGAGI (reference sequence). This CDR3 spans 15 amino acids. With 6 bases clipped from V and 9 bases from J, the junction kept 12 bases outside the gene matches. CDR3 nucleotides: TGTGCCAGCAGCCCTCCGGGACAGGGAGGGGGCATTCAGTACTTC. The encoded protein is CASSPPGQGGGIQYF.

The CDR3 DNA is TGTGCCAGCAGCTTCGATTTAGGGGATTCACCCCTCCACTTT. It translates to CASSFDLGDSPLHF. The V call is TRBV5-6, the J call TRBJ1-6; possibly TRBD1 for D (5 bases). With 2 bases removed from V and 8 bases from J, the gap between germline ends came to 11 bases. This CDR3 is 14 amino acids long. Germline V CDR1 and CDR2: SGHDT, YYEEEE.

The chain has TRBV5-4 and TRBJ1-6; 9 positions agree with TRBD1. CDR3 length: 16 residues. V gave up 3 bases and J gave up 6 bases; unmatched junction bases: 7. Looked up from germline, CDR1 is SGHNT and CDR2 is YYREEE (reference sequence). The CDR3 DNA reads TGTGCCAGCAGCTCCTCACAGGGGGCTGGTAATTCACCCCTCCACTTT. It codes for CASSSSQGAGNSPLHF.

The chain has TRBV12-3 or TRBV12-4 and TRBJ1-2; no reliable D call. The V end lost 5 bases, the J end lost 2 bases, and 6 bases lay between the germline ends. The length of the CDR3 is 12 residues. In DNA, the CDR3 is TGTGCCAGCAGTCAACTCAACTATGGCTACACCTTC. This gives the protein CASSQLNYGYTF.

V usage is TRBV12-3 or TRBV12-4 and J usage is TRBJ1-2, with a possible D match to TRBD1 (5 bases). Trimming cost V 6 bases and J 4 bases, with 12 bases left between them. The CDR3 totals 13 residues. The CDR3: CASRTGAGYGYTF. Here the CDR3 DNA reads TGTGCCAGCAGGACTGGGGCAGGCTATGGCTACACCTTC.

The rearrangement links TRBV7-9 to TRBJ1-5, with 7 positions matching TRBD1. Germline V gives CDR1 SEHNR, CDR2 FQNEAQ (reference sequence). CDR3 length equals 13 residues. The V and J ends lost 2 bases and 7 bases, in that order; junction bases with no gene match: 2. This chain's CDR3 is CASSLQGGQPQHF. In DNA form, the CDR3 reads TGTGCCAGCAGCTTACAGGGGGGCCAGCCCCAGCATTTT.

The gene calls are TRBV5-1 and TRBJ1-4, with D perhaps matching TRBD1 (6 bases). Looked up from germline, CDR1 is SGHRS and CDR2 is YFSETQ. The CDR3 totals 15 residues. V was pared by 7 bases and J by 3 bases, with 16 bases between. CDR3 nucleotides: TGCGCCAGCGCAATGGGGGGGCTGTCTAATGAAAAACTGTTTTTT. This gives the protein CASAMGGLSNEKLFF.

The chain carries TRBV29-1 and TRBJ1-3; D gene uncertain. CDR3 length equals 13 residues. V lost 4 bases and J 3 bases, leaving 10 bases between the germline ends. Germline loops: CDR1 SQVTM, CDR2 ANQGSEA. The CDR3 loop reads CSVAQGVGNTIYF. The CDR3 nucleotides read TGCAGCGTTGCTCAAGGTGTTGGAAACACCATATATTTT.

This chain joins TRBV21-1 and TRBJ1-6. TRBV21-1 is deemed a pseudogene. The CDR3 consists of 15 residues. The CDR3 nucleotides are TGTGCCAGCAGCAAAGTTAGCAACTATAATTCACCCCTCCACTTT. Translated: CASSKVSNYNSPLHF.

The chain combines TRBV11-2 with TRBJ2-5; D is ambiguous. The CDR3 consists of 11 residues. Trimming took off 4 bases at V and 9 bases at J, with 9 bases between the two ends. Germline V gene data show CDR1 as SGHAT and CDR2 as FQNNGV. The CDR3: CASSSPSPQYF. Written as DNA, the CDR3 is TGTGCCAGCAGCTCCCCCTCTCCCCAGTACTTC.

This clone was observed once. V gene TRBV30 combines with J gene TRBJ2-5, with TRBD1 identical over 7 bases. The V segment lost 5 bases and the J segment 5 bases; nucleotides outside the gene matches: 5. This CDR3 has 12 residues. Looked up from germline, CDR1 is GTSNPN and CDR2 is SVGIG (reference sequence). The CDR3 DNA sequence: TGTGCCTGGGGTAAACAGGGGGAGACCCAGTACTTC. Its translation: CAWGKQGETQYF.